This T cell receptor beta chain was obtained from a study of shared clonotypes between healthy human individuals. Study-level points and caveats: Rarefaction exposed incomplete sorted-subset sequencing despite large depth.

Source study methods: In the immunoSEQ data, sequences were junction-only and lacked quality scores, so filtering differed. The table came from immunoSEQ multiplex PCR; TCRdb's copy has only in-frame clones and leaves some out. From that table come the V and J calls and clone size; the DNA was used to work out D and trimming. The sample carries under 1,900,000 clones, about 98.5% recorded once. Trimming took off 1 base at V and 0 bases at J, with 1 base between the two ends. The CDR3 runs 13 residues. The germline gives CDR1 SGHVS, CDR2 FQNEAQ. A word on this clone: Antigen: not known.

Within Nashville, Tennessee resided all donors, each a Caucasian adult. The sequence was collected from a man between 25 and 39 years old in good health. V and J are TRBV7-8 and TRBJ2-4; D not resolved. The sample consisted of naive CD4+ T cells sorted from blood. This sample's subset: CD45RA+ positively selected. In nucleotides, the CDR3 is TGTGCCAGCAGCTTAGTAGCCAAAAACATTCAGTACTTC. This sequence encodes CASSLVAKNIQYF.